This TCR beta chain comes out of a study of a mutant IDH1 vaccine in newly diagnosed glioma. As for the study in general: Vaccination followed radiotherapy alone by 4-6 weeks, or accompanied temozolomide cycles. At week 47 came visit V13, while visit V12 had come at week 35. Study-wide findings and caveats: Patients showed vaccine-induced immune responses at a rate of around 94%. Apparently, pseudoprogression bore no relation to changes among the top peripheral T cell clonotypes.

The data were produced by immunoSEQ multiplex PCR, yet TCRdb's version contains in-frame clones alone and is incomplete. Among about 32,000 clones listed, over 70% were seen once. CDR1 is MNHNS and CDR2 is SASEGT in the germline V gene. V lost 2 bases to trimming and J lost 7 bases, with 21 bases between them. The CDR3 is 17 residues long. Described time point: week 35, safety follow-up. The study gave 300 ug of mutant IDH1 20-mer peptide per vaccine dose, with topical imiquimod. Of note for this clone: Its antigen is not known.

This material consisted of PBMCs, taken from a glioma patient whose treatment included an IDH1 peptide vaccine. The sequence came from a woman between 25 and 40 years old with glioma. Some clones in this sample may be carry-over from other donors' samples. V is TRBV6-1 and J is TRBJ1-5, with D perhaps TRBD1 (5 bases). The CDR3 DNA follows: TGTGCCAGCAGTGAACCCTTTGTCGGGGGGGTAGGGCAGCCCCAGCATTTT. This codes for CASSEPFVGGVGQPQHF.